This record concerns one T cell receptor beta chain sequence. No cognate antigen has been identified for it. An end of the junction does not agree with germline; a read error may underlie this. To prepare the library, PCR was applied. Sequencing took place on an Illumina HiSeq 4000. Bulk TCR libraries were made following a previously described method, with the TCR primers given in Table S5. Purification of total RNA was performed with the Qiagen AllPrep DNA/RNA kit. Before any analysis, reads coming from multiple sequencing runs of the same library were combined into one pool. The original methods were these. Reads were retained only if the reads had an exact TCR constant sequence, and the retained reads were trimmed to 150 nt and grouped according to their 12-nt molecular barcodes. Reads in each barcode group were sub-clustered using a 15% Levenshtein threshold, and a quality-weighted consensus sequence was built for each RNA molecule. Non-functional sequences were removed, as were lower-count sequences one edit away from another. Based on a fit of two negative binomial distributions, barcode sub-clusters having less than 20% of the maximum read count were discarded. TCRdb cleaned the public reads at Q25 with fastp, built clones with MiXCR and kept in-frame beta chains. Each record represents a unique CDR3 protein, reported with the most common genes and DNA among its rows. TCRdb assigned the V and J calls; the authors' analysis was not used. The sample data list around 470,000 distinct CDR3 sequences, and around 21% of these were observed just once. The leading ten clones occupy 0.7% to 1% of the sample.

The data were obtained in a study of molecular identifiers for immune sequencing clone quantification (dated by TCRdb to 2016 to 2018). For context, the study as a whole: For a replicate experiment, RNA from around 20,000 or 100,000 naive CD8 T cells was divided into five aliquots, of which four were sequenced. This methods study used CD8 T cells to benchmark TCR RNA copy counting and molecular-identifier clustering-based TCR repertoire sequencing (MIDCIRS).

Beyond this particular receptor, the publication reports: Spiked-in Jurkat TCR RNA equal to a single cell's worth was reported to be detectable even within 1,100,000 naive CD8 T cells. In CMV-specific effector cells, over 99% of molecules were held by clones above 20 RNA copies, whereas under 1% of molecules were held by such clones in naive cells. About 3 recovered TCR RNA copies per cell were obtained by modeling, versus about 10 by digital PCR, implying a capture efficiency of 25% to 35%. When barcode sub-clustering was left out, chimeric consensus sequences inflated TCR diversity, with chimeras reaching as high as 47%. Highly expanded clone sizes could be underestimated because identical TCR molecules may share a barcode. The naive libraries included spiked-in Jurkat TCR RNA (roughly nine copies' worth), and this Jurkat TCR RNA is not part of the donor repertoire.

Spanning cysteine to phenylalanine, the CDR3 consists of 13 amino acids. Only the CDR3 DNA is retained, 39 bases long and in frame from the first base. CDR1 and CDR2 are drawn from the germline V gene (reference sequence): DFQATT, SNEGSKA. Libraries of naive CD8 T cells were generated from roughly 21,000 to 960,000 sorted cells, with 10%, 30% or 50% of the purified RNA used. Naive CD8 T cells, defined as CD8+CD4-CCR7+CD45RA+, were FACS-sorted into RLT Plus buffer on a BD FACSAria II. Detection sensitivity was tested by spiking Jurkat RNA equal to over 8 TCR copies' worth into samples containing roughly 19,000-1,100,000 naive CD8 T cells. CD8 T cells were enriched using RosetteSep CD8+ T Cell Enrichment Cocktail and Ficoll-Paque, and the enriched cells then underwent ACK red cell lysis.

This TCR came from a human donor in good health. Some libraries in this study had Jurkat cell RNA spiked in. The sequencing sample was made of naive CD8+ T cells from blood, with Jurkat cell RNA spiked in. The cell subset or site label for this specimen denotes: FACS-sorted CD8+CD4-CCR7+CD45RA+ naive T cells. The chain was built from TRBV20-1 and TRBJ1-2, and perhaps TRBD1 as D gene, on 5 matching bases. The CDR3: CRARQTDYYGYTF. Read as DNA, the sequence is TGCAGAGCTAGACAGACGGACTACTATGGCTACACCTTC.